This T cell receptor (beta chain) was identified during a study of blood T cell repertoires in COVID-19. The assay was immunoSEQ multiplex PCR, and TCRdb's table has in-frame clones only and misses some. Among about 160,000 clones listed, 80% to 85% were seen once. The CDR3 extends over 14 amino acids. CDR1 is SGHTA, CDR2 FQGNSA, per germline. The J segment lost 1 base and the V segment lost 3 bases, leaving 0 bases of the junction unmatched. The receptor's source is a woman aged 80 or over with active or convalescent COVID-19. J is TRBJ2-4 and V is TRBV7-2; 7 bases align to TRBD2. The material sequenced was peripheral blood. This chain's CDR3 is CASSLRGAKNIQYF. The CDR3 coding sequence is TGTGCCAGCAGCTTGCGGGGGGCCAAAAACATTCAGTACTTC.